The rows below give T cell receptor beta chains drawn from one sample of a study of sequential checkpoint blockade in melanoma. Sequencing used immunoSEQ multiplex PCR; TCRdb keeps in-frame clones, though not all of them. The data hold 15,000 to 20,000 clones, with under 85% observed a single time. The specimen was CD8+ T cells sorted from blood (inferred from file names), collected from a patient given nivolumab and ipilimumab in sequence. These TCRs come from a human donor with melanoma. Both conserved end residues are part of each CDR3. The D gene is left open where the match is weak. Clone size is stated in some rows and not others, as once, few, many or a class when expanded.

J gene	clone size	V gene	D gene	CDR3 DNA	CDR3 protein
TRBJ2-1	NA	TRBV27	NA	TGTGCCAGCAGTGTTTTGCCCGGGGCCTACAATGAGCAGTTCTTC	CASSVLPGAYNEQFF
TRBJ2-5	few	TRBV7-9	NA	TGTGCCAGCAGCTTGCGACAAACGAGACAAGAGACCCAGTACTTC	CASSLRQTRQETQYF
TRBJ2-7	NA	TRBV2	TRBD1	TGTGCCAGCAGTGCAGGGACAGGGGGCTACGAGCAGTACTTC	CASSAGTGGYEQYF
TRBJ1-2	medium-sized	TRBV9	NA	TGTGCCAGCAGCGCCCTTCCAGCTAACTATGGCTACACCTTC	CASSALPANYGYTF
TRBJ1-5	NA	TRBV28	NA	TGTGCCAGCAGCTCCCCCGGGGAGAATCAGCCCCAGCATTTT	CASSSPGENQPQHF
TRBJ1-5	NA	TRBV7-9	NA	TGTGCCAGCAGCGACTCGAATCAGCCCCAGCATTTT	CASSDSNQPQHF
TRBJ2-7	NA	TRBV7-9	TRBD2	TGTGCCAGCGTAGCGGGAGAGCGTAACTACGAGCAGTACTTC	CASVAGERNYEQYF
TRBJ1-1	NA	TRBV28	NA	TGTGCCAGCAGGTGGCCGGGAGACTATTACGAAGCTTTCTTT	CASRWPGDYYEAFF
TRBJ1-1	NA	TRBV7-9	NA	TGTGCCAGCAGCACACGGGGGACTGAAGCTTTCTTT	CASSTRGTEAFF
TRBJ2-7	NA	TRBV28	TRBD2	TGTGCCAGCAGCGAGACTAGCGATTACGAGCAGTACTTC	CASSETSDYEQYF
TRBJ1-1	NA	TRBV28	NA	TGTGCCAGCAGTTGGGAGGGAAGCACTGAAGCTTTCTTT	CASSWEGSTEAFF
TRBJ2-7	NA	TRBV4-1	TRBD2	TGCGCCAGCAGCCAAGAAATGGCGGGGGCCTACGAGCAGTACTTC	CASSQEMAGAYEQYF
TRBJ2-7	few	TRBV7-9	NA	TGTGCCAGCAGCTCCGGGAACTACGAGCAGTACTTC	CASSSGNYEQYF
TRBJ2-6	once	TRBV27	TRBD1	TGTGCCAGCAGTTTCAAGGGGGCGGCTGGGGCCAACGTCCTGACTTTC	CASSFKGAAGANVLTF
TRBJ1-2	NA	TRBV5-1	TRBD1	TGCGCCAGCAGCTTGGTCCGGGACAGGGAAAGGGGCTACACCTTC	CASSLVRDRERGYTF
TRBJ1-2	NA	TRBV27	TRBD1	TGTGCCAGCAGTTCTATGGGACAGGGATCGTACTATGGCTACACCTTC	CASSSMGQGSYYGYTF
TRBJ1-1	NA	TRBV10-2	NA	TGCGCCAGCAGTGAGTCGAGAGGGAAGAACACTGAAGCTTTCTTT	CASSESRGKNTEAFF
TRBJ1-2	few	TRBV14	NA	TGTGCCAGCAGCCAAGCGACGGCAGGTGGCTACACCTTC	CASSQATAGGYTF
TRBJ2-7	NA	TRBV19	TRBD2	TGTGCCAGTAGTATAGGTTCCGCGGGGGGCACCTACGAGCAGTACTTC	CASSIGSAGGTYEQYF
TRBJ2-7	NA	TRBV5-6	NA	TGTGCCAGCAGCGGCGTCCGGGGGATGCAGTACTTC	CASSGVRGMQYF
TRBJ1-2	NA	TRBV28	TRBD1	TGTGCCAGCAGCCTCCACCCAGGGGGCGATGGCTACACCTTC	CASSLHPGGDGYTF
TRBJ2-7	once	TRBV6-1	TRBD1	TGTGCCACCGCGTGGGGGGACAGGAACTACGAGCAGTACTTC	CATAWGDRNYEQYF
TRBJ1-2	few	TRBV7-8	NA	TGTGCCAGCAGCTTGGTCAACAGGGCCCAACTCTATGGCTACACCTTC	CASSLVNRAQLYGYTF
TRBJ1-1	NA	TRBV27	NA	TGTGCCAGCGGGTACAGACAAATAACGACTAAAATGAACACTGAAGCTTTCTTT	CASGYRQITTKMNTEAFF
TRBJ2-7	NA	TRBV7-9	NA	TGTGCCAGCAGCCCCTATATCGAGGACTACGAGCAGTACTTC	CASSPYIEDYEQYF
TRBJ2-7	NA	TRBV10-1	NA	TGCGCCAGCAGGGGAATAGCGGCGGCCTACGAGCAGTACTTC	CASRGIAAAYEQYF
TRBJ2-7	NA	TRBV6-6	TRBD1	TGTGCCAGCAGAGACAGGGGATCCTACGAGCAGTACTTC	CASRDRGSYEQYF
TRBJ2-6	few	TRBV28	TRBD1	TGTGCCAGCAGCTCGGGACAGTTCTCTGGGGCCAACGTCCTGACTTTC	CASSSGQFSGANVLTF
TRBJ2-7	few	TRBV7-9	NA	TGTGCCAGCAGCTTAGGGTCCTACGAGCAGTACTTC	CASSLGSYEQYF
TRBJ1-1	few	TRBV30	TRBD1	TGTGCCTGGAGCGCCACAGGGGGGTGGAACACTGAAGCTTTCTTT	CAWSATGGWNTEAFF
TRBJ1-1	NA	TRBV19	TRBD1	TGTGCCAGTAGAGTGGACAGGGTGATGGGGAGTGGCACTGAAGCTTTCTTT	CASRVDRVMGSGTEAFF
TRBJ1-5	NA	TRBV19	NA	TGTGCCAGTAGTTGGGGAGCCGGGTATAGCAATCAGCCCCAGCATTTT	CASSWGAGYSNQPQHF
TRBJ2-1	once	TRBV19	TRBD2	TGTGCCAGTAGTATGGAAAGCGGGAGATGGTATAAGAAGTTCTTC	CASSMESGRWYKKFF
TRBJ1-1	NA	TRBV27	TRBD1	TGTGCCAGCCCAAACAGGGGTCGCTACTTT	CASPNRGRYF
TRBJ2-7	once	TRBV2	NA	TGTGCCAGCACTACCGGCTACGAGCAGTACTTC	CASTTGYEQYF
TRBJ2-7	few	TRBV19	NA	TGTGCCAGTAGAAGCACAGGGAACTACGAGCAGTACTTC	CASRSTGNYEQYF
TRBJ2-7	NA	TRBV28	NA	TGTGCCAGCAGTTTAGCGGGGGCCGGGGACGAGCAGTACTTC	CASSLAGAGDEQYF
TRBJ2-7	NA	TRBV5-1	NA	TGCGCCAGCAGCTTGGAGGGGCAGGCGAGCTACGAGCAGTACTTC	CASSLEGQASYEQYF
TRBJ1-1	NA	TRBV7-9	NA	TGTGCCAGCAGCGACGGGGAGAACACTGAAGCTTTCTTT	CASSDGENTEAFF
TRBJ2-7	NA	TRBV5-6	TRBD2	TGTGCCAGCAGCCAGGGGCCGGGACTAGCGGGTATGTCCTACGAGCAGTACTTC	CASSQGPGLAGMSYEQYF
TRBJ2-7	NA	TRBV30	NA	TGTGCCTGGAGTGTAGGACATAGCTACGAGCAGTACTTC	CAWSVGHSYEQYF
TRBJ2-2	NA	TRBV7-9	TRBD1	TGTGCCAGCAGCTTAAGCCGGGACAGGGGGCACACCGGGGAGCTGTTTTTT	CASSLSRDRGHTGELFF
TRBJ1-1	NA	TRBV7-9	TRBD1	TGTGCCAGCAGCTTAGAGGACAGGGGGATGGATACTGAAGCTTTCTTT	CASSLEDRGMDTEAFF
TRBJ2-7	NA	TRBV14	NA	TGTGCCAGCAGCGTAGTTTTCCCCGGCGAGCAGTACTTC	CASSVVFPGEQYF
TRBJ2-1	few	TRBV7-2	TRBD2	TGTGCCAGCAGATTAGCGGGGGCGCCCTACAATGAGCAGTTCTTC	CASRLAGAPYNEQFF
TRBJ2-7	NA	TRBV27	NA	TGTGCCAGCAGTTTGGACAGTCTCTCCTACGAGCAGTACTTC	CASSLDSLSYEQYF
TRBJ2-2	NA	TRBV29-1	NA	TGCAGCGCCGCGGGACTCACCGGGGAGCTGTTTTTT	CSAAGLTGELFF
TRBJ1-4	NA	TRBV5-1	NA	TGCGCCAGCAGCTTGGCAGGGAATGAAAAACTGTTTTTT	CASSLAGNEKLFF
TRBJ2-7	once	TRBV6-1	NA	TGTGCCAGCACCAGAATGAGGTGGGGCGAAGAGCAGTACTTC	CASTRMRWGEEQYF
TRBJ2-7	once	TRBV11-2	NA	TGTGCCAGCAGCTTAGAACACTCCTACGAGCAGTACTTC	CASSLEHSYEQYF
TRBJ1-1	NA	TRBV5-4	TRBD1	TGTGCCAGCAGGACAGGGGGTAGGAACACTGAAGCTTTCTTT	CASRTGGRNTEAFF
TRBJ1-1	NA	TRBV7-9	NA	TGTGCCAGCAGCTTAGGGGAGACACATAACACTGAAGCTTTCTTT	CASSLGETHNTEAFF
TRBJ1-5	NA	TRBV15	TRBD1	TGTGCCACCAGCGACAGGGGCGGGAATCAGCCCCAGCATTTT	CATSDRGGNQPQHF
TRBJ1-2	NA	TRBV11-1	TRBD1	TGTGCCAGCAGCCCCTTGACAGGGGGCCGAAACTATGGCTACACCTTC	CASSPLTGGRNYGYTF
TRBJ2-7	NA	TRBV10-3	NA	TGTGCCATCAGTGAGACGGCAGGGTACGAGCAGTACTTC	CAISETAGYEQYF
TRBJ2-7	NA	TRBV29-1	TRBD2	TGCAGCGTTGCCGGGACTAGGGACTCCTACGAGCAGTACTTC	CSVAGTRDSYEQYF
TRBJ1-1	NA	TRBV5-1	TRBD1	TGCGCCAGCAGCTATACCGGGACAGCGGTGAACACTGAAGCTTTCTTT	CASSYTGTAVNTEAFF
TRBJ2-7	NA	TRBV5-8	TRBD2	TGTGCCACCCTAGCGGGAGAGGTTAATTCCGAGCAGTACTTC	CATLAGEVNSEQYF
TRBJ1-5	NA	TRBV6-6	NA	TGTGCCAGCGCCTCGGGGGGGGCTTTAGGCAATCAGCCCCAGCATTTT	CASASGGALGNQPQHF
TRBJ2-7	few	TRBV28	TRBD1	TGTGCCAGCAGTCTCTGGACAGGGGACTATACCTACGAGCAGTACTTC	CASSLWTGDYTYEQYF